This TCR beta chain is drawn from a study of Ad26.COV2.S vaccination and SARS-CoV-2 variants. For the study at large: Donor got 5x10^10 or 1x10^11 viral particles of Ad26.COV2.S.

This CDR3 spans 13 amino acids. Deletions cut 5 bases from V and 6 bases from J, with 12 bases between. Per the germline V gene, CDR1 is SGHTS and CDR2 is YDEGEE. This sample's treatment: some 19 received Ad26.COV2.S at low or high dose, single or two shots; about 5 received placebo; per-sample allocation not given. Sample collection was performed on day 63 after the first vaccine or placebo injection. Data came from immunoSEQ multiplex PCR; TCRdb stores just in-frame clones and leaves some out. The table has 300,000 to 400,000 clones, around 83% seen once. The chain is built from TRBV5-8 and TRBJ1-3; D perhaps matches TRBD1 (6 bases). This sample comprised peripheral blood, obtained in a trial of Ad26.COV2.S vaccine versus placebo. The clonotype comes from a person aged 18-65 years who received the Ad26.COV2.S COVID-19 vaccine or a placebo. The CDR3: CASRGRGVNTIYF. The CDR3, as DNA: TGTGCCAGCAGAGGCAGGGGAGTAAACACCATATATTTT.